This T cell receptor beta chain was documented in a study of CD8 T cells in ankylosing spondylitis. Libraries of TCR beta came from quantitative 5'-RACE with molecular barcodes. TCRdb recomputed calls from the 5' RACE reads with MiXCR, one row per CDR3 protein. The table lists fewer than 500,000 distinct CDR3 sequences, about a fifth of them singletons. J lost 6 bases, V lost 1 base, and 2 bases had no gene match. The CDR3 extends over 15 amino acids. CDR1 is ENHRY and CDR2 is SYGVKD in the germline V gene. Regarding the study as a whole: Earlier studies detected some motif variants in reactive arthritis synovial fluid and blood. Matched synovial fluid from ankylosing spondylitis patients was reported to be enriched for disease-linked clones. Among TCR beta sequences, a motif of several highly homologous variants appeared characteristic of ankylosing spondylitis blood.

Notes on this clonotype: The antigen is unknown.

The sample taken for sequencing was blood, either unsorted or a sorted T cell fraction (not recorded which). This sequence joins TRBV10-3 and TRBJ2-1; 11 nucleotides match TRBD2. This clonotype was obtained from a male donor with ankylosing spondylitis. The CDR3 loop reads CAISELAGGGNEQFF. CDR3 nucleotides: TGTGCCATCAGTGAGTTAGCGGGAGGGGGCAATGAGCAGTTCTTC.